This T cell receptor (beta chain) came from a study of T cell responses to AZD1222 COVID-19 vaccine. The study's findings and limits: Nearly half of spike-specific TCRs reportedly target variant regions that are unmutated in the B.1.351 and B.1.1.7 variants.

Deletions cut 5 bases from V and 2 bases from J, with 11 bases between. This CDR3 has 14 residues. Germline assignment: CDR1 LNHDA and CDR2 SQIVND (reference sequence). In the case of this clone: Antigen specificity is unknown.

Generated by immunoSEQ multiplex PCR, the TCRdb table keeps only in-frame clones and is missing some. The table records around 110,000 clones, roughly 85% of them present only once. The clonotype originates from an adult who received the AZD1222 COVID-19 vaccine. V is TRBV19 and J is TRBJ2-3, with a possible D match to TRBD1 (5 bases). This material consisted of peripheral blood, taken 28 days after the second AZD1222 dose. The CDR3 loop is CASSVRQNTDTQYF. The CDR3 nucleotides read TGTGCCAGTAGTGTTCGACAGAACACAGATACGCAGTATTTT.